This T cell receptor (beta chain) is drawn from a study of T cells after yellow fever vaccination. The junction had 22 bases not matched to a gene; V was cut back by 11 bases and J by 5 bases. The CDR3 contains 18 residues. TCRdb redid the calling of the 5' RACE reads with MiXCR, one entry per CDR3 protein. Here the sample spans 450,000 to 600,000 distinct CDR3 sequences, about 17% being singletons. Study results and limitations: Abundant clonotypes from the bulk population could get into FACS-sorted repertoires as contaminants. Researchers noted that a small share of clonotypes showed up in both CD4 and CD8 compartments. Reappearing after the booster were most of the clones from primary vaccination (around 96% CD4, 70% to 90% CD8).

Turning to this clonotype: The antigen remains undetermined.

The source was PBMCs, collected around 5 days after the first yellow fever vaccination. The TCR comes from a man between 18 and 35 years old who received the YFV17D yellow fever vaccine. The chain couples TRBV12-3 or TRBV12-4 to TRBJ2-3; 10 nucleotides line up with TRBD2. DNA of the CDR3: TGTGCCTTCACCCCCGTCATACCAGCGGGGGGGCCCGGAGATACGCAGTATTTT. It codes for CAFTPVIPAGGPGDTQYF.